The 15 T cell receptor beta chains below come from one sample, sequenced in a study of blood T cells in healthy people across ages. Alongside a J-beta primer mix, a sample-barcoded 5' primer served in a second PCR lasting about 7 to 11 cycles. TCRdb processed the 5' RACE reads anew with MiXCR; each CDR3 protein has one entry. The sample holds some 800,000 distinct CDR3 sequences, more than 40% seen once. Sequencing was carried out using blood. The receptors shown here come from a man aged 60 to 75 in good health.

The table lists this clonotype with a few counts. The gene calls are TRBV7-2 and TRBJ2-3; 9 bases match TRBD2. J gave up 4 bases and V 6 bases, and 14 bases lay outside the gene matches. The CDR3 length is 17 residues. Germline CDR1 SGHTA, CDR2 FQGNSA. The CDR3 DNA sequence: TGTGCCAGCAGTACCTCCCGGCCTAGCGGGGTTTCAGATACGCAGTATTTT. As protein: CASSTSRPSGVSDTQYF.

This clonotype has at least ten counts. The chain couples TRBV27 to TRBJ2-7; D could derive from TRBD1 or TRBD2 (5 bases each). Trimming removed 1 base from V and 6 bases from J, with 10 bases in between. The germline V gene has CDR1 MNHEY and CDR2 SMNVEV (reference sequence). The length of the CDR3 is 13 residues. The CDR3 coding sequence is TGTGCCAGCAGTTTATTCGGGACGAGCGAGCAGTACTTC. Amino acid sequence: CASSLFGTSEQYF.

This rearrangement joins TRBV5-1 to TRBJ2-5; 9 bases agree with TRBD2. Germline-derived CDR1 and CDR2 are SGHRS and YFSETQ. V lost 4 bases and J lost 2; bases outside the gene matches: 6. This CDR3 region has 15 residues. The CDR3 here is CASSTRTSVQETQYF. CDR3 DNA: TGCGCCAGCAGCACCCGGACTAGCGTGCAAGAGACCCAGTACTTC.

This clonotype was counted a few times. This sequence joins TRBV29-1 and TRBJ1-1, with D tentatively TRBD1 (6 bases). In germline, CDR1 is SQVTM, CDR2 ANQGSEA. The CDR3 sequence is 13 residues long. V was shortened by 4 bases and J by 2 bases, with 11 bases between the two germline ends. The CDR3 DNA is TGCAGCGTTGCCCCGGGACAAAACACTGAAGCTTTCTTT. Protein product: CSVAPGQNTEAFF.

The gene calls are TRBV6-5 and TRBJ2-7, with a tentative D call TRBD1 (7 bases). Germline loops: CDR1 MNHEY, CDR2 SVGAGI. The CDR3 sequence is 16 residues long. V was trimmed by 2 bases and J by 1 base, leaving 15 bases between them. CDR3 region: CASSYGLTGTSYEQYF. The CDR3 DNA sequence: TGTGCCAGCAGTTACGGCTTGACAGGGACTTCCTACGAGCAGTACTTC.

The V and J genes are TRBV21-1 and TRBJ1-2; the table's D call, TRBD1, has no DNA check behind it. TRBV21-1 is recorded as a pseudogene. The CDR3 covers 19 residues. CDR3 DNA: TGTGCCAGCAGTAAAGGTCACAGGCCTTACGCAATCACGAACTATGGCTACACCTTC. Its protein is CASSKGHRPYAITNYGYTF.

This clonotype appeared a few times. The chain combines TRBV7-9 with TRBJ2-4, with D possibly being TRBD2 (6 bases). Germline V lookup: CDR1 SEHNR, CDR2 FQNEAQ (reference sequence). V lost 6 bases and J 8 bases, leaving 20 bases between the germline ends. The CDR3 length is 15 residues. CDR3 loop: CASSHTGDKADIQYF. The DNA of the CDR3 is TGTGCCAGCAGTCACACGGGAGACAAAGCGGACATTCAGTACTTC.

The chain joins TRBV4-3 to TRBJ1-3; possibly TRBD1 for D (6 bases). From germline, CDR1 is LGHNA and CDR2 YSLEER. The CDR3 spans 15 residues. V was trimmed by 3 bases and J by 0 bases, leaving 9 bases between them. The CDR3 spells CASSHYRVSGNTIYF. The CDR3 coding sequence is TGCGCCAGCAGCCATTACAGGGTCTCTGGAAACACCATATATTTT.

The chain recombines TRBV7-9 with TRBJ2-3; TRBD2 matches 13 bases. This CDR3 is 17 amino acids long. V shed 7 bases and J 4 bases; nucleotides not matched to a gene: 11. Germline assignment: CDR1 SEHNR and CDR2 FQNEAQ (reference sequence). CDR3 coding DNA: TGTGCCAGCAACTCGACCGGGACTAGCGGGGCAGCAGATACGCAGTATTTT. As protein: CASNSTGTSGAADTQYF. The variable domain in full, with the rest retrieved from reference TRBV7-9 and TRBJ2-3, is DTGVSQNPRHKITKRGQNVTFRCDPISEHNRLYWYRQTLGQGPEFLTYFQNEAQLEKSRLLSDRFSAERPKGSFSTLEIQRTEQGDSAMYLCASNSTGTSGAADTQYFGPGTRLTVL.

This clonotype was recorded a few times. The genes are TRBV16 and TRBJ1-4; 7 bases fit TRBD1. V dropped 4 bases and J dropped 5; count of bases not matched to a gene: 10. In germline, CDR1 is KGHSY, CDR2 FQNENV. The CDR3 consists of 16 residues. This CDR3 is CASSRQIQGRNEKLFF. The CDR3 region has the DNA TGTGCCAGCAGCCGACAAATACAGGGGAGGAATGAAAAACTGTTTTTT.

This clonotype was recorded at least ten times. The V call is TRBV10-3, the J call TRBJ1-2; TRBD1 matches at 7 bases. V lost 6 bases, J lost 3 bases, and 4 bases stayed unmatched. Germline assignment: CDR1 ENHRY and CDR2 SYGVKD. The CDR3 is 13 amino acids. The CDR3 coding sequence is TGTGCCATCAGCAGGGACAGAGACTATGGCTACACCTTC. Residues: CAISRDRDYGYTF.

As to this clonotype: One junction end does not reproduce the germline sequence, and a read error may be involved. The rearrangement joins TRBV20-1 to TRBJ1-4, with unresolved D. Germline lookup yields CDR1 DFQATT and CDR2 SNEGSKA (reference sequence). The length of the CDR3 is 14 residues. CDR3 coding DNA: TGCAGTGCCCGCGAATTGACCCGGGGTGAAAGACTGTTTTTT. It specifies CSARELTRGERLFF.

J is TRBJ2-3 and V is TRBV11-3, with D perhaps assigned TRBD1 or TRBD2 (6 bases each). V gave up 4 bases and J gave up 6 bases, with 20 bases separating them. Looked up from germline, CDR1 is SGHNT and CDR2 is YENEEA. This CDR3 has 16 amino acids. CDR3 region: CASSYQQGLLSDTQYF. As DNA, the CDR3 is TGTGCCAGCAGCTACCAACAGGGACTTCTTTCGGATACGCAGTATTTT.

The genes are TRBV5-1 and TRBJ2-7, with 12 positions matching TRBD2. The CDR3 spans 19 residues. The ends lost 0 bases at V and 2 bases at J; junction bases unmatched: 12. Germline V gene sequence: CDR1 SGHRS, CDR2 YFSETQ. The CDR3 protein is CASSLVPASGGAYPYEQYF. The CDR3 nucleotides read TGCGCCAGCAGCTTGGTCCCGGCTAGCGGGGGGGCCTATCCCTACGAGCAGTACTTC.

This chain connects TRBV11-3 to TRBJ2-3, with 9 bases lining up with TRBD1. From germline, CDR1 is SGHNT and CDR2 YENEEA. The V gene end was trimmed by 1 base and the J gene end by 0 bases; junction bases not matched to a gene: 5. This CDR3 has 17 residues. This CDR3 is CASSLGSGTGSTDTQYF. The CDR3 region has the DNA TGTGCCAGCAGCTTAGGATCCGGGACAGGGAGCACAGATACGCAGTATTTT.